Listed below are T cell receptor beta chains from one sample, sequenced in a study of identical twins. TCRdb re-analysed the 5' RACE reads in MiXCR, keeping a single row per CDR3 protein. The sample contains approximately 620,000 distinct CDR3 sequences, 8.5% to 9% of which appear only once. These data are also associated with another study on yellow fever vaccine responses in identical twins.

The sample consisted of PBMCs. These receptors were taken from a woman between 18 and 30 years old in good health. Each CDR3 is given with its conserved first and last residue. A D gene is named only where the DNA matches it firmly. The size of a clone is reported for some rows only, either as once, few or many, or as a class for expanded clones.

clone size,V gene,J gene,D gene,CDR3 protein,CDR3 DNA
-,TRBV18,TRBJ2-1,-,CASSPMGNEQFF,TGTGCCAGCTCACCGATGGGCAATGAGCAGTTCTTC
many,TRBV19,TRBJ2-7,TRBD1,CASSSSGGPYEQYF,TGTGCCAGTAGTTCGTCAGGGGGCCCATACGAGCAGTACTTC
many,TRBV12-3/TRBV12-4,TRBJ2-5,TRBD1,CASSEQGKSGETQYF,TGTGCCAGCAGTGAACAGGGGAAATCGGGAGAGACCCAGTACTTC
few,TRBV7-9,TRBJ2-7,TRBD1,CASSLDSGRGLSYEQYF,TGTGCCAGCAGCTTAGATTCGGGCAGGGGGTTATCCTACGAGCAGTACTTC
-,TRBV30,TRBJ1-1,-,CAWSGENTEAFF,TGTGCCTGGAGTGGTGAGAACACTGAAGCTTTCTTT
few,TRBV7-2,TRBJ2-7,TRBD1,CASSLAAGGHEQYF,TGTGCCAGCAGCTTAGCGGCAGGGGGCCACGAGCAGTACTTC
many,TRBV24-1,TRBJ2-1,-,CATSDFPQQGNEQFF,TGTGCCACCAGTGATTTCCCGCAGCAGGGAAACGAGCAGTTCTTC
-,TRBV18,TRBJ2-7,TRBD2,CASSPLPGRGAEQYF,TGTGCCAGCTCACCACTCCCCGGGCGGGGGGCCGAGCAGTACTTC
many,TRBV11-2,TRBJ1-1,-,CASSLPLYTEAFF,TGTGCCAGCAGCTTACCGTTGTACACTGAAGCTTTCTTT
few,TRBV20-1,TRBJ2-1,TRBD2,CSARVLAGGPVSEQFF,TGCAGTGCTAGGGTATTAGCGGGGGGGCCTGTCAGTGAGCAGTTCTTC
-,TRBV10-3,TRBJ2-7,TRBD1,CAIRPGQAYEQYF,TGTGCCATCCGGCCGGGACAGGCCTACGAGCAGTACTTC
many,TRBV12-3/TRBV12-4,TRBJ2-5,TRBD2,CASSLRGGQETQYF,TGTGCCAGCAGTTTGCGGGGGGGACAAGAGACCCAGTACTTC
few,TRBV6-1,TRBJ2-3,TRBD1,CASSEASGQGADTQYF,TGTGCCAGCAGTGAAGCTTCGGGACAGGGCGCAGATACGCAGTATTTT
-,TRBV9,TRBJ1-6,-,CASSVGLGGNSPLHF,TGTGCCAGCAGCGTGGGACTCGGGGGTAATTCACCCCTCCACTTT
once,TRBV6-7,TRBJ1-2,-,CASSYSTRTAYGYTF,TGTGCCAGCAGTTACTCTACCCGGACAGCCTATGGCTACACCTTC
-,TRBV10-1,TRBJ2-1,TRBD2,CASSYGLAGGINEQFF,TGCGCCAGCAGCTATGGACTAGCGGGAGGCATAAATGAGCAGTTCTTC
-,TRBV6-5,TRBJ2-7,TRBD1,CASSYSMTGTYEQYF,TGTGCCAGCAGTTACTCGATGACAGGGACCTACGAGCAGTACTTC
-,TRBV20-1,TRBJ2-7,TRBD2,CSARVASGSSYEQYF,TGCAGTGCTAGAGTGGCTAGCGGAAGCTCCTACGAGCAGTACTTC
-,TRBV7-9,TRBJ2-5,-,CASSLGVSLPETQYF,TGTGCCAGCAGCTTAGGGGTTTCATTGCCGGAGACCCAGTACTTC
-,TRBV28,TRBJ2-7,TRBD2,CASSYRLREASYEQYF,TGTGCCAGCAGCTATCGGCTTCGGGAGGCATCCTACGAGCAGTACTTC
-,TRBV20-1,TRBJ2-1,TRBD1,CSAMGTGSRSSYNEQFF,TGCAGTGCTATGGGGACAGGGTCCCGGAGCTCCTACAATGAGCAGTTCTTC
few,TRBV4-1,TRBJ2-5,TRBD2,CASSGLGEETQYF,TGCGCCAGCAGCGGACTAGGGGAAGAGACCCAGTACTTC
few,TRBV11-2,TRBJ2-1,TRBD2,CASSYPGLVPFF,TGTGCCAGCAGCTACCCGGGACTAGTGCCGTTCTTC
-,TRBV12-3/TRBV12-4,TRBJ2-7,TRBD2,CTCSSHGTSGGLPPYEQYF,TGTACCTGCAGTTCGCATGGGACTAGCGGGGGGCTACCCCCCTACGAGCAGTACTTC
many,TRBV29-1,TRBJ2-2,TRBD1,CSVGQGPNTGELFF,TGCAGCGTGGGACAGGGGCCAAACACCGGGGAGCTGTTTTTT
few,TRBV3-1,TRBJ2-7,-,CASSQLEAYEQYF,TGTGCCAGCAGCCAACTAGAAGCGTACGAGCAGTACTTC
-,TRBV28,TRBJ2-5,TRBD1,CASSGTGGGLTQYF,TGTGCCAGCAGTGGGACAGGGGGCGGGTTGACCCAGTACTTC
many,TRBV29-1,TRBJ2-7,-,CSVVRGYSYEQYF,TGCAGCGTTGTTCGAGGGTACTCCTACGAGCAGTACTTC
few,TRBV5-1,TRBJ2-3,-,CATTTGGPTDTQYF,TGCGCCACCACAACCGGGGGGCCCACAGATACGCAGTATTTT
-,TRBV27,TRBJ2-7,-,CASSLIADSYEQYF,TGTGCCAGCAGTTTAATAGCGGACTCCTACGAGCAGTACTTC
few,TRBV30,TRBJ2-1,-,CAWRAIRDEQFF,TGTGCCTGGAGGGCTATCAGGGATGAGCAGTTCTTC
many,TRBV11-2,TRBJ2-3,-,CASSLTHTDTQYF,TGTGCCAGCAGCTTAACACACACAGATACGCAGTATTTT
-,TRBV27,TRBJ1-2,TRBD1,CASRQTGMFYGYTF,TGTGCCAGCAGACAGACAGGGATGTTCTATGGCTACACCTTC
few,TRBV3-1,TRBJ2-6,-,CASSQEGGGANVLTF,TGTGCCAGCAGCCAAGAGGGTGGTGGGGCCAACGTCCTGACTTTC
many,TRBV2,TRBJ2-5,TRBD2,CASRFGLAGPQETQYF,TGTGCCAGCAGATTCGGACTAGCGGGGCCCCAAGAGACCCAGTACTTC
-,TRBV12-3/TRBV12-4,TRBJ2-7,-,CASSQSKVSYEQYF,TGTGCCAGCAGCCAATCTAAGGTTTCCTACGAGCAGTACTTC
few,TRBV25-1,TRBJ2-1,TRBD2,CASSEDRSGGALNEQFF,TGTGCCAGCAGTGAAGACCGGAGCGGGGGGGCATTAAATGAGCAGTTCTTC
many,TRBV29-1,TRBJ1-1,-,CSAVWNTEAFF,TGCAGCGCCGTCTGGAACACTGAAGCTTTCTTT
-,TRBV20-1,TRBJ2-3,TRBD2,CSAMGLAGRDTQYF,TGCAGTGCTATGGGACTAGCGGGACGAGATACGCAGTATTTT